This T cell receptor beta chain was profiled in a study of lymphopenia after photon versus proton radiotherapy. Findings and limits, study-wide: After lymphocyte nadir, photon-treated repertoires showed oligoclonal expansion, especially CD8+ Temra.

The protocol was immunoSEQ multiplex PCR, while the TCRdb copy is restricted to in-frame clones and leaves out a portion. The sample has 83,000 or so clones, around 83% seen once. In germline, CDR1 is SEHNR, CDR2 FQNEAQ (reference sequence). V shed 6 bases and J shed 5 bases, with 10 bases lying between them. The CDR3 contains 12 residues. Concerning this clone: Its antigen remains unidentified.

The chain couples TRBV7-9 to TRBJ2-5; D gene unclear. This sample comprised peripheral blood, obtained from a patient treated with proton-based radiotherapy. The clonotype was recovered from a man aged 60 to 69 with pancreatic cancer. The CDR3 is CASRAVTETQYF. DNA of the CDR3: TGTGCCAGCAGGGCCGTTACGGAGACCCAGTACTTC.